This T cell receptor (beta chain) came from a study of somatic mutations in cytotoxic T cells in rheumatoid arthritis. General study findings and limits: The clonality of CD8+ T cells was not significantly different between rheumatoid arthritis patients and age-matched healthy controls. Age was associated with higher CD8+ clonality in rheumatoid arthritis patients, not in healthy controls.

By positive magnetic bead selection, CD4+ and CD8+ cells were isolated, and their purity was checked by flow cytometry. The CDR3 has 16 residues. Trimming removed 0 bases from V and 7 bases from J, with 16 bases in between. In germline, CDR1 is MGHRA, CDR2 YSYEKL. This clone rates as medium-sized. Its antigen remains unidentified. This table comes from immunoSEQ multiplex PCR, and its TCRdb copy is limited to in-frame clones, with some not included. The sample consists of 19,000 or so clones, around 83% of them appearing once. Material: CD8+ T cells sorted from blood. This sequence was found in a man aged 18 to 30 with rheumatoid arthritis. The V gene is TRBV4-1, the J gene TRBJ2-1; possibly TRBD1 or TRBD2 for D (5 bases each). The CDR3 sequence: CASSQESRGPGNEQFF. The CDR3 nucleotides read TGCGCCAGCAGCCAAGAATCCCGGGGCCCTGGAAATGAGCAGTTCTTC.